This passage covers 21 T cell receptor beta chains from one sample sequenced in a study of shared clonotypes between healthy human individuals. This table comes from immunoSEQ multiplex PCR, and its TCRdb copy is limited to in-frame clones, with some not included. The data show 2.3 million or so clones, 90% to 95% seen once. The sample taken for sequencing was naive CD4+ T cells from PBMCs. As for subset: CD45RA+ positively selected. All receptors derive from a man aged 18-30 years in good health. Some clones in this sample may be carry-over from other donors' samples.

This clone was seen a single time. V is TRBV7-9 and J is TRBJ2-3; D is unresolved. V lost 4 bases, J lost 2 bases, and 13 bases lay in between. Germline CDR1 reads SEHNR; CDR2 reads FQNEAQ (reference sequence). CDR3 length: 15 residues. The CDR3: CASSSQKRITDTQYF. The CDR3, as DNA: TGTGCCAGCAGCTCCCAGAAGCGCATCACAGATACGCAGTATTTT.

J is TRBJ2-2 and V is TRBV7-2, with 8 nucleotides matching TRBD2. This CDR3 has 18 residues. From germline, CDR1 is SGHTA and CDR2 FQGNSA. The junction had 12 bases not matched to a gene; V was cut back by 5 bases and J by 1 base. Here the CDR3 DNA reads TGTGCCAGCAGCCGGGCACCAGCGGGAGTGTTGAACACCGGGGAGCTGTTTTTT. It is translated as CASSRAPAGVLNTGELFF.

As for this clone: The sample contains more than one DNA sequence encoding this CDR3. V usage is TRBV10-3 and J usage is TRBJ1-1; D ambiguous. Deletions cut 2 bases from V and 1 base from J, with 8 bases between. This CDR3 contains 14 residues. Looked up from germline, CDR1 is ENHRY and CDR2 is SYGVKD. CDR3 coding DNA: TGTGCCATCAGTGAGGGGGATGGGAACACTGAAGCTTTCTTT. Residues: CAISEGDGNTEAFF.

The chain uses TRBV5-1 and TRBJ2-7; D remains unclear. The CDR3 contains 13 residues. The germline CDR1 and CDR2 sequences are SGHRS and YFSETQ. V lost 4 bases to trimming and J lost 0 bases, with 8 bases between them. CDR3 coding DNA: TGCGCCAGCAGCCCCCTTGCCTCCTACGAGCAGTACTTC. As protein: CASSPLASYEQYF.

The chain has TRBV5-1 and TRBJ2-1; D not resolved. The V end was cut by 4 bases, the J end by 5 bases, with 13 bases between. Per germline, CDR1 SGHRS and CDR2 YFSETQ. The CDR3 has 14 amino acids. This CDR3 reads CASSRLAANNEQFF. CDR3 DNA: TGCGCCAGCAGCCGCCTGGCAGCAAACAATGAGCAGTTCTTC.

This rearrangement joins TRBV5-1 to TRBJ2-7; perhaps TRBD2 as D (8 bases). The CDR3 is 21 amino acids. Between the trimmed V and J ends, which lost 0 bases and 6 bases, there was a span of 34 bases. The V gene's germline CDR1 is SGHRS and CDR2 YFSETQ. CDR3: CASSLDLNRQDRQGLVREQYF. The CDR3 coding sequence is TGCGCCAGCAGCTTGGATCTCAATCGGCAGGACAGGCAGGGACTAGTCCGCGAGCAGTACTTC.

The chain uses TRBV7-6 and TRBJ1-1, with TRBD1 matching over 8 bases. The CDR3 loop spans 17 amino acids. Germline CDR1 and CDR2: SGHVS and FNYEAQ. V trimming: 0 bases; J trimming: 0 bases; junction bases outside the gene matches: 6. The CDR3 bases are TGTGCCAGCAGCTTAGCTATCATGGGACAGGTGAACACTGAAGCTTTCTTT. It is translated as CASSLAIMGQVNTEAFF.

The CDR3 nucleotides read TGTGCCAGCGGCGACAGGCTCCTCTCTGGAAACACCATATATTTT. It specifies CASGDRLLSGNTIYF. The chain couples TRBV6-5 to TRBJ1-3, with D maybe TRBD1 (6 bases). CDR3 length: 15 residues. Trimming left V 8 bases short and J 0 bases short, with 14 bases between. Germline CDR1 and CDR2: MNHEY and SVGAGI.

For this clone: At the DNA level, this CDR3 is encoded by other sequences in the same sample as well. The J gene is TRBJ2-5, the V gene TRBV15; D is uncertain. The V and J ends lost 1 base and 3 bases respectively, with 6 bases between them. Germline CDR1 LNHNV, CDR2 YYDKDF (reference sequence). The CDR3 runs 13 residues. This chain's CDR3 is CATSRGTEETQYF. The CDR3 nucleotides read TGTGCCACCAGCAGAGGGACGGAAGAGACCCAGTACTTC.

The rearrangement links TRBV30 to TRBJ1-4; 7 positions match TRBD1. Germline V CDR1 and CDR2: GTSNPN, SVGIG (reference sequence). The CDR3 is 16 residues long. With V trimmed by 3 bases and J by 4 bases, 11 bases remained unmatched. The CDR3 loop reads CAWRSTGTVNNEKLFF. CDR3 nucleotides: TGTGCCTGGAGGTCTACTGGGACAGTAAATAATGAAAAACTGTTTTTT.

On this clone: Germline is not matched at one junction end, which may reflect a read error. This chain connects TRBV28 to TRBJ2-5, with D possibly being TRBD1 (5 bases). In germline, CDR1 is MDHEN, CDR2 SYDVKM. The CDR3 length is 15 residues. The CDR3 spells CASSFGPGPQGTQYF. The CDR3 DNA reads TGTGCCAGCAGTTTTGGTCCAGGGCCCCAAGGGACCCAGTACTTC.

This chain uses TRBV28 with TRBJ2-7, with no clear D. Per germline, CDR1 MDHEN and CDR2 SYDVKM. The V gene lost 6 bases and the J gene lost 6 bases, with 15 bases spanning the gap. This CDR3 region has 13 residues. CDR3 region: CASSPTTSREQYF. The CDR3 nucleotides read TGTGCCAGCAGCCCGACCACCTCTCGCGAGCAGTACTTC.

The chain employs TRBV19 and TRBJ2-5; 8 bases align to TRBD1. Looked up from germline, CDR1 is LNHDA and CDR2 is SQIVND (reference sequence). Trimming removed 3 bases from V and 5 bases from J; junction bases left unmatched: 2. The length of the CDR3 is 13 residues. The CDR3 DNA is TGTGCCAGTAGTATGGACAGGGAGGAGACCCAGTACTTC. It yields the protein CASSMDREETQYF.

Here the CDR3 DNA reads TGCGCCAGCAGCCAGGGACAGCTCCCCACAGATACGCAGTATTTT. Translated, it gives CASSQGQLPTDTQYF. The V and J genes are TRBV4-3 and TRBJ2-3; 7 bases are shared with TRBD1. This CDR3 is 15 amino acids long. V was clipped by 3 bases and J by 2 bases; unmatched bases: 5. Per germline, CDR1 LGHNA and CDR2 YSLEER.

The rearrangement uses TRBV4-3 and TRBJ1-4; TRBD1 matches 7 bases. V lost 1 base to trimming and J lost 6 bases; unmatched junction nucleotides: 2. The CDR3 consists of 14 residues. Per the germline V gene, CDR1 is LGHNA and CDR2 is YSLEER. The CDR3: CASSQGQGDEKLFF. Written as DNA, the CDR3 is TGCGCCAGCAGCCAAGGACAGGGTGATGAAAAACTGTTTTTT.

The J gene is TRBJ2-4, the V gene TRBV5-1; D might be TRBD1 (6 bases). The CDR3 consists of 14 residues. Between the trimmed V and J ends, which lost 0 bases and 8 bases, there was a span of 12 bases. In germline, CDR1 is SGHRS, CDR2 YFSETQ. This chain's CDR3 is CASSLEGRGDIQYF. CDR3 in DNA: TGCGCCAGCAGCTTGGAGGGCAGGGGAGACATTCAGTACTTC.

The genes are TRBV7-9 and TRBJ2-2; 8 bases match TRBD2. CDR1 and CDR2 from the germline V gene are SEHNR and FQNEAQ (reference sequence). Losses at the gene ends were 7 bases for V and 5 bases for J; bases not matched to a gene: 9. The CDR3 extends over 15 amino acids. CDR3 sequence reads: CASKPRGLVTGELFF. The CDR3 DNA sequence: TGTGCCAGCAAACCCAGGGGACTAGTGACCGGGGAGCTGTTTTTT.

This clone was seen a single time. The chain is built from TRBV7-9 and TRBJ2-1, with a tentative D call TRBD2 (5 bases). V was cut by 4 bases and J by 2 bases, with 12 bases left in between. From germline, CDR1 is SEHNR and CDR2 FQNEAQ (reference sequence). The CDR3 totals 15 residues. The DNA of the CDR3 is TGTGCCAGCAGCTCGGGCGGGCGGCCCTACAATGAGCAGTTCTTC. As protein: CASSSGGRPYNEQFF.

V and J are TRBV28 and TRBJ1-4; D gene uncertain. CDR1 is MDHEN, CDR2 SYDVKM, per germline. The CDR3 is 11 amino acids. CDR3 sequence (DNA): TGTTTAGTGGGGACTAATGAAAAACTGTTTTTT. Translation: CLVGTNEKLFF.

The CDR3 spells CASSSFRGQWDEQYF. CDR3 bases: TGTGCCAGCTCATCCTTTAGGGGGCAGTGGGACGAGCAGTACTTC. The chain carries TRBV18 and TRBJ2-7; 7 bases align to TRBD1. V dropped 5 bases and J dropped 5; count of bases not matched to a gene: 12. The germline V gene encodes CDR1 KGHSH and CDR2 LQKENI. This CDR3 comprises 15 residues. The variable domain in full, with the rest retrieved from reference TRBV18 and TRBJ2-7, is NAGVMQNPRHLVRRRGQEARLRCSPMKGHSHVYWYRQLPEEGLKFMVYLQKENIIDESGMPKERFSAEFPKEGPSILRIQQVVRGDSAAYFCASSSFRGQWDEQYFGPGTRLTVT.

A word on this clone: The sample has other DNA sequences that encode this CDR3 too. CDR3 residues: CASSPPGGGTDTQYF. The DNA for the CDR3 is TGTGCCAGCTCACCCCCGGGTGGGGGCACAGATACGCAGTATTTT. The chain carries TRBV18 and TRBJ2-3; D gene unclear. From germline, CDR1 is KGHSH and CDR2 LQKENI. The length of the CDR3 is 15 residues. V lost 3 bases and J lost 1, with 11 bases in between.